This paragraph covers one T cell receptor beta chain sequence. Its antigen is not yet known. No per-base quality is available; no much larger clone lies one base away. Based on the germline V gene, the CDR1 and CDR2 sequences are MGHRA and YSYEKL. The cysteine opens and the phenylalanine closes a CDR3 of 12 amino acids. Only the CDR3 portion is preserved as DNA: 36 bases, with reading frame beginning at the first base. The V and J ends are trimmed by 6 bases and 5 bases, leaving 7 bases between them. The record originates from a study of shared clonotypes between healthy human individuals (dated by TCRdb to the early 2020s). Notes on the research overall: A few men and a couple of women, aged 18 to 49 years, made up the cohort. To estimate repertoire size and how much clonotype sharing occurs between individuals, the study deeply sequenced the blood TCR repertoires of five healthy adults. For each donor, CD4 naive and CD4 memory were each run on three plates, CD8 naive on two plates, and CD8 memory on one plate. Different laboratories and diverse techniques were used to prepare libraries and sequence TCR repertoires, to increase sequencing depth and limit assay-specific biases. Between about 0.9 and 9 billion PBMCs per donor were obtained by leukapheresis. Paper-wide results and their limitations: The genetic and exposure-history diversity represented was limited by the small number of donors. Based on pairwise subsampling, the degree of clonotype sharing among donors was expected to be affected by sequencing depth. Sharing across four donors was observed for 4.5% to 6.5% of naive CD4, around 3.5% of naive CD8, over 2% of memory CD4, and around 0.42% of memory CD8 clonotypes. Naive subsets generally had larger estimated clonotype richness than memory subsets. Incomplete sequencing was indicated by rarefaction of sorted-subset datasets, despite the large sequencing depth. Clonotypes shared by all four sorted-subset donors showed higher generation probabilities than non-shared clonotypes. Sampling was restricted to blood, and TCR repertoires in tissue are likely to differ from TCR repertoires in blood.

The donors were healthy, HIV-negative adults with no recently reported acute infections or vaccinations. All donors were Caucasian adults living in Nashville, Tennessee, USA. CD4+ T cells were enriched by magnetic negative selection, after which naive cells were positively selected on CD45RA and the negative fraction was taken as the memory subset. Blood was collected by leukapheresis, and PBMCs were isolated by Ficoll-Histopaque density gradient centrifugation and then cryopreserved in liquid nitrogen vapor phase. Analytical flow cytometry was used to check the purity and quantity of each magnetically sorted T cell population. Each sorted fraction had its genomic DNA isolated and then quantified by UV absorbance on a Nanodrop 2000c. TCR CDR3 regions were amplified from genomic DNA by multiplex PCR using the deep immunoSEQ assay. Extracted genomic DNA from each cell subset was spread evenly across all wells of several immunoSEQ 96-well plates, with each plate serving as a replicate. For sorted subsets, roughly 200 ng of genomic DNA, equivalent to 30,000 or so T cell genomes, went into each replicate PCR. The purified libraries were quantified using a Qubit 3.0 fluorometer, sized with a Bioanalyzer 2100, and then quantified again using the KAPA Library Quantification kit. Every immunoSEQ 96-well plate was sequenced on a separate single-read 150-cycle Illumina NextSeq 550 flow cell. In the authors' own workflow: Because the immunoSEQ output held only junctional sequences and lacked quality scores, the filtering could not match the filtering applied to full-length reads. To assign V/J genes and CDR3, sequences were annotated using PyIR, a Python wrapper for IgBLAST v1.9, with IMGT germline references. Any read was removed if the V/J assignment was weak (E-value above 1e-6), the CDR3 was missing, or the read contained stop codons, out-of-frame junctions, or ambiguous translated residues. V3J clonotypes were defined by identical inferred V gene, J gene, and CDR3 amino acid sequence. Percentage overlap between repertoires was computed as shared unique clonotypes divided by the size of the smaller repertoire. Three approaches were used to assess repertoire richness: RTK rarefaction, the Chao1 estimator, and Recon v2.1 estimates of unobserved clonotypes. For all TCRbeta clonotypes obtained by the gDNA method from a few donors, generation probabilities were computed with OLGA. Here the immuneACCESS table is served through TCRdb, limited to in-frame sequences with V and J called. Missing clones are a known gap in these copies; in checked studies unresolved V genes cover under half, and the rest lacks a known reason. V and J calls and clone size are as listed in that table; D and trimming were resolved from the DNA. A total of 2 million to 2.5 million clones appear in this sample, approximately 93% of them only once. The ten largest account for under 0.45% of the sample.

The sample comprised naive CD4+ T cells from PBMCs. The label giving this sample's cell subset or site can be read as: CD45RA+ positively selected. The V and J genes are TRBV4-1 and TRBJ2-2; the D gene lacks a confident call. The clonotype comes from a man between 18 and 29 years old in good health. Some clones in this sample may be carry-over from other donors' samples. The nucleotide sequence reads TGCGCCAGCAGGGGTTGGACCGGGGAGCTGTTTTTT. The resulting protein is CASRGWTGELFF.